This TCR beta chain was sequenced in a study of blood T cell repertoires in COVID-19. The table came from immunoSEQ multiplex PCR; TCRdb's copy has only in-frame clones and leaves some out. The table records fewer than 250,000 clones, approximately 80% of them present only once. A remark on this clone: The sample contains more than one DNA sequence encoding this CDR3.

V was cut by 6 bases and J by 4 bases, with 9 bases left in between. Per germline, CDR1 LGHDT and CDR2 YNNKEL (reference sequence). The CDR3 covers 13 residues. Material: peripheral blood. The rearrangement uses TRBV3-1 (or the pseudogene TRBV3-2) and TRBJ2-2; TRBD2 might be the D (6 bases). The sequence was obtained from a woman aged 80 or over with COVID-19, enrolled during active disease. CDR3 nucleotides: TGTGCCAGCAGTTTGGGGGGCACCGGGGAGCTGTTTTTT. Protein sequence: CASSLGGTGELFF.